These 8 T cell receptor beta chains were sequenced from one sample in a study of OX40 agonist ivuxolimab in advanced cancers. Library preparation was by the immunoSEQ multiplex PCR assay. The clones in this table, taken by TCRdb from immuneACCESS, are in-frame only. Not every clone is retained; where verified, under half of the shortfall comes from an unresolved V gene, and the cause of the rest is unknown. This sample gives 65,000 to 80,000 clones in total; approximately 90% of them show up just once. The ten biggest clones cover roughly 2.2% of the sample. Sequences were derived from CD4+ or CD8+ T cells sorted from blood, sampled in a trial of the OX40 agonist ivuxolimab. The receptors here all came from an adult with an advanced solid tumor such as melanoma, head and neck, liver or kidney cancer.

The chain joins TRBV5-4 to TRBJ1-2, with 8 bases that match TRBD1. This CDR3 region has 14 residues. Unmatched junction bases numbered 6, after V lost 1 base and J lost 7 bases. Germline V CDR1 and CDR2: SGHNT, YYREEE (reference sequence). DNA for the CDR3: TGTGCCAGCAGCTTGCAGGGGGCGGTATCTGGCTACACCTTC. Its translation is CASSLQGAVSGYTF.

The CDR3 loop reads CASSLEGRTEAFF. Written as DNA, the CDR3 is TGTGCCAGCAGCTTAGAGGGTAGGACTGAAGCTTTCTTT. The chain links TRBV7-6 to TRBJ1-1; D gene ambiguous. The V gene lost 1 base and the J gene lost 5 bases, with 8 bases spanning the gap. The CDR3 loop spans 13 amino acids. From germline, CDR1 is SGHVS and CDR2 FNYEAQ.

The rearrangement links TRBV29-1 to TRBJ2-5; the match to TRBD1 covers 7 bases. J gave up 1 base and V 5 bases, and 1 base lay outside the gene matches. From germline, CDR1 is SQVTM and CDR2 ANQGSEA. The CDR3 runs to 12 residues. CDR3 sequence reads: CSVRTGQETQYF. The CDR3 nucleotides are TGCAGCGTTCGGACAGGCCAAGAGACCCAGTACTTC.

CDR3 amino acids: CSVGLGGSTDTQYF. CDR3 nucleotide sequence: TGCAGCGTTGGGTTGGGGGGGAGCACAGATACGCAGTATTTT. The chain joins TRBV29-1 to TRBJ2-3, with 7 bases lining up with TRBD2. The CDR3 has 14 residues. V lost 4 bases, J lost 0 bases, and 4 bases stayed unmatched. Germline CDR1 SQVTM, CDR2 ANQGSEA.

The CDR3 DNA is TGCAGCGTTGACCGGGCCCTGAACACTGAAGCTTTCTTT. Protein: CSVDRALNTEAFF. The rearrangement joins TRBV29-1 to TRBJ1-1; the D is unclear. Germline V CDR1 and CDR2: SQVTM, ANQGSEA. There are 13 residues in the CDR3. V was pared by 3 bases and J by 0 bases, with 8 bases between. Filled out from reference TRBV29-1 and TRBJ1-1, the complete variable domain reads SAVISQKPSRDICQRGTSLTIQCQVDSQVTMMFWYRQQPGQSLTLIATANQGSEATYESGFVIDKFPISRPNLTFSTLTVSNMSPEDSSIYLCSVDRALNTEAFFGQGTRLTVV.

The CDR3 sequence: CASSLGTGANTGELFF. The CDR3 DNA reads TGCGCCAGCAGCTTGGGGACAGGGGCGAACACCGGGGAGCTGTTTTTT. The rearrangement links TRBV5-1 to TRBJ2-2; 9 bases line up with TRBD1. The germline CDR1 and CDR2 sequences are SGHRS and YFSETQ. V lost 0 bases and J lost 0; bases outside the gene matches: 0. This CDR3 is built from 16 residues.

The chain is built from TRBV28 and TRBJ2-7, with 7 bases that match TRBD2. Germline CDR1 is MDHEN and CDR2 is SYDVKM. After removal of 7 bases from V and 2 bases from J, the junction contained 14 bases not matched to a gene. The CDR3 is 16 residues long. The CDR3 region has the DNA TGTGCCAGCAACCTTTGGGCTGCGGGAGTAGCCTACGAGCAGTACTTC. Its translation: CASNLWAAGVAYEQYF.

This clone appeared a single time. The chain joins TRBV5-1 to TRBJ1-2; D might be TRBD1 (6 bases). V lost 1 base and J lost 10, with 20 bases in between. From germline, CDR1 is SGHRS and CDR2 YFSETQ. CDR3 length equals 15 residues. CDR3 loop: CASSLSAGGPRAYTF. The CDR3 nucleotides are TGCGCCAGCAGCTTGTCCGCCGGGGGCCCACGGGCCTACACCTTC.